This section outlines one T cell receptor beta chain sequence together with its context. Its antigen is undetermined. This CDR3 region has 13 residues. The V gene lost 7 bases and the J gene lost 7 bases, with 16 bases spanning the gap. Germline V gives CDR1 SNHLY, CDR2 FYNNEI. Some clones are missing from TCRdb's copy, which holds only in-frame ones; the method was immunoSEQ multiplex PCR. The sample has roughly 80,000 clones; 90% to 95% are singletons. The data belong to a study of T cell responses to AZD1222 COVID-19 vaccine. Study background: Both about-4-week and about-12-week second-dose recipients were combined. Findings and limits, study-wide: Breadth and depth of Spike-specific TCRs rose after two AZD1222 doses. Seropositive at baseline were only six AZD1222 recipients.

The receptor was derived from an adult in good health. The chain carries TRBV2 and TRBJ1-2, with D unresolved. Sequenced material: peripheral blood, taken on day 0 of AZD1222 vaccination. The CDR3, as DNA: TGTGCCAGCACCAGCTTCGGACGTGGTGGCTACACCTTC. It is translated as CASTSFGRGGYTF.